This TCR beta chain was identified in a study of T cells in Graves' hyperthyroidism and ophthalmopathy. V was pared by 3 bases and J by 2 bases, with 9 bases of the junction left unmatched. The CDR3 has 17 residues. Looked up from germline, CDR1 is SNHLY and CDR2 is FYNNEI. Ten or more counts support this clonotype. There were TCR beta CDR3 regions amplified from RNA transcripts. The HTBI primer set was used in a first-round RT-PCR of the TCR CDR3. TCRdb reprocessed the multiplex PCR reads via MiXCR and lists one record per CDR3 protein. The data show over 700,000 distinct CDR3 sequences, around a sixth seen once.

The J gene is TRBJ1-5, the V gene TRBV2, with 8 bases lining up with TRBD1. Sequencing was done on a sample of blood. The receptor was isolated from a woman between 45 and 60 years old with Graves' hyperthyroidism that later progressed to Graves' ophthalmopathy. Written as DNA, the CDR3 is TGTGCCAGCAGTGATTATGGACAGGGCCTGGGCAATCAGCCCCAGCATTTT. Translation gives CASSDYGQGLGNQPQHF. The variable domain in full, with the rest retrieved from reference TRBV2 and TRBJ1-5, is EPEVTQTPSHQVTQMGQEVILRCVPISNHLYFYWYRQILGQKVEFLVSFYNNEISEKSEIFDDQFSVERPDGSNFTLKIRSTKLEDSAMYFCASSDYGQGLGNQPQHFGDGTRLSIL.